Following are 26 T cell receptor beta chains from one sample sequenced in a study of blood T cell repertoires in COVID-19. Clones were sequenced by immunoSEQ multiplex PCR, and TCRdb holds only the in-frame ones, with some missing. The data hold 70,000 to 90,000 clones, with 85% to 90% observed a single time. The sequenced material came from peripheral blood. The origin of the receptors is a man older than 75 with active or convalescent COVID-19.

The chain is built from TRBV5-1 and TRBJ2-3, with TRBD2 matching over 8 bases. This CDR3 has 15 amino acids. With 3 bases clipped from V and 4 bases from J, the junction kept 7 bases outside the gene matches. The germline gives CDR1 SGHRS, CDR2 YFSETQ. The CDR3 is CASSSTGGSADTQYF. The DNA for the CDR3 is TGCGCCAGCAGCTCAACGGGGGGGTCCGCAGATACGCAGTATTTT.

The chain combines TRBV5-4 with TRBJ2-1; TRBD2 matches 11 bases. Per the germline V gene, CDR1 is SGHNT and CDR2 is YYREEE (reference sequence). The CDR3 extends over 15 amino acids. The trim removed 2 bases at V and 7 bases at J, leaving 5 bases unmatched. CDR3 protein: CASSFETSGINEQFF. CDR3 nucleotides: TGTGCCAGCAGCTTCGAGACTAGCGGGATTAATGAGCAGTTCTTC.

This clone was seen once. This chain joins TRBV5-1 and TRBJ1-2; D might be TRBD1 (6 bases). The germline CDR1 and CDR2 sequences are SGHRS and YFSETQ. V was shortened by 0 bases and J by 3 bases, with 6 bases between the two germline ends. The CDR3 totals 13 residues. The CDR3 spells CASSLGTDYGYTF. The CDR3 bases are TGCGCCAGCAGCTTGGGGACAGACTATGGCTACACCTTC.

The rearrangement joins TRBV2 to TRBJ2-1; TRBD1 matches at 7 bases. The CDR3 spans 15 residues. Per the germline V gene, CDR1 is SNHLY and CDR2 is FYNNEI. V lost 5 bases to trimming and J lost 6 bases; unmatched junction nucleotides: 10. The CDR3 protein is CASSYPGQNPNEQFF. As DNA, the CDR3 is TGTGCCAGCAGTTATCCGGGACAGAACCCCAATGAGCAGTTCTTC.

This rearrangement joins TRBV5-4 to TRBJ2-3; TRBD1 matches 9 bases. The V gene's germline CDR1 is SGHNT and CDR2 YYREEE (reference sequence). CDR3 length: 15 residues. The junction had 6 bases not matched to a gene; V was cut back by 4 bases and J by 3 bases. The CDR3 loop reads CASSRTGALTDTQYF. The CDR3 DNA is TGTGCCAGCAGCCGGACAGGGGCCCTAACAGATACGCAGTATTTT.

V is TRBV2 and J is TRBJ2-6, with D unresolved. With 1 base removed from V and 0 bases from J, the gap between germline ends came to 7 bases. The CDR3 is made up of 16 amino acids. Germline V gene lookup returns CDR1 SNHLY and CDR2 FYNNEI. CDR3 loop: CASSEDTSSGANVLTF. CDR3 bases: TGTGCCAGCAGTGAAGACACCAGCTCTGGGGCCAACGTCCTGACTTTC.

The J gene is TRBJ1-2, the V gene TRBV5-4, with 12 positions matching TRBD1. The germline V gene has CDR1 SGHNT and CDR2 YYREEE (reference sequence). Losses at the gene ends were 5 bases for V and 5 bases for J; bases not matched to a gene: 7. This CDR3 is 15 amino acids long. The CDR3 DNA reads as TGTGCCAGCAGTATTCCGGGACAGGGGGCTTATGGCTACACCTTC. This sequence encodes CASSIPGQGAYGYTF.

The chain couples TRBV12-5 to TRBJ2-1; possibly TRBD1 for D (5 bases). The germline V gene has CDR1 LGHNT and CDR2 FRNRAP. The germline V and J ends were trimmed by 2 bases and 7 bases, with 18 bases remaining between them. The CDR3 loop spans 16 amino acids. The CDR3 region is CASGLFRTTYRNEQFF. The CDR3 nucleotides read TGTGCTAGTGGTTTGTTCCGTACTACCTACAGGAATGAGCAGTTCTTC.

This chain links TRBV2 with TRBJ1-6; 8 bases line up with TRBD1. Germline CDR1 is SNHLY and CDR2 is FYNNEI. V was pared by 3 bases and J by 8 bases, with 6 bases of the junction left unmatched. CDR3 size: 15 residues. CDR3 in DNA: TGTGCCAGCAGTGATTCGCAGGGGGCGTATTCACCCCTCCACTTT. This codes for CASSDSQGAYSPLHF.

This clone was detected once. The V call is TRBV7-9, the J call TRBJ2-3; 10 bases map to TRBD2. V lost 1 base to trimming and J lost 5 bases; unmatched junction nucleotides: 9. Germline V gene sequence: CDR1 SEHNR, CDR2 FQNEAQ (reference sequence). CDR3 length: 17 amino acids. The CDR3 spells CASSLGTSGIGGDTQYF. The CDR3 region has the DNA TGTGCCAGCAGCTTAGGAACTAGCGGGATCGGAGGAGATACGCAGTATTTT.

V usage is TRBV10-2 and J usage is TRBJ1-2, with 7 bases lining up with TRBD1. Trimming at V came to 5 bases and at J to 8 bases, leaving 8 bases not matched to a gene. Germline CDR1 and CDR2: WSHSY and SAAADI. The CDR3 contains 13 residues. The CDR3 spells CASSTHRGEGYTF. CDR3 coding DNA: TGCGCCAGCAGTACCCACAGGGGCGAAGGCTACACCTTC.

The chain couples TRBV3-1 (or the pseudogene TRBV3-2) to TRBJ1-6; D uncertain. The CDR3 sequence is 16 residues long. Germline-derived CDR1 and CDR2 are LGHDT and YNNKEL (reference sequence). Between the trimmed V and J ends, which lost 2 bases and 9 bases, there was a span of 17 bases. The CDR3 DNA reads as TGTGCCAGCAGCCAAAACTATGGCGGCAGTTTTTCACCCCTCCACTTT. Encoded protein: CASSQNYGGSFSPLHF.

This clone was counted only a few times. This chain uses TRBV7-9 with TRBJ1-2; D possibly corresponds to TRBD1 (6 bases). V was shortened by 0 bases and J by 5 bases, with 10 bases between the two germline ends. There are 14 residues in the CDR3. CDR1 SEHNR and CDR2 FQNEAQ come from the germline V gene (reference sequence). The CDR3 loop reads CASSLAGTYYGYTF. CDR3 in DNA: TGTGCCAGCAGCTTAGCCGGGACATATTATGGCTACACCTTC.

Written as DNA, the CDR3 is TGTGCCACCCTCGGGGCAGTCCCGACTAGACGGGGGTTCGAGCCACCAGTTTGGCAGTACGTC. It encodes CATLGAVPTRRGFEPPVWQYV. This chain joins TRBV28 and TRBJ2-7, with a weak D call TRBD2 (6 bases). V was clipped by 10 bases and J by 9 bases, with 46 bases between them. The germline CDR1 and CDR2 sequences are MDHEN and SYDVKM. The CDR3 extends over 21 amino acids.

The CDR3 is CASSKKRRPSGGVEQYV. CDR3 DNA: TGTGCCAGCAGCAAAAAGAGGAGGCCTAGCGGGGGGGTCGAGCAGTACGTC. The chain carries TRBV21-1 and TRBJ2-7; the table's D call, TRBD2, has no DNA check behind it. TRBV21-1 corresponds to a pseudogene. The CDR3 totals 17 residues.

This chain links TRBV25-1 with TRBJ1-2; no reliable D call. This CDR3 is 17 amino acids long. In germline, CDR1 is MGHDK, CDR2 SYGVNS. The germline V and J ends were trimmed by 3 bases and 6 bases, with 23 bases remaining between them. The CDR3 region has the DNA TGTGCCAGCAGTGAGTCCGGGGATTTTATGTTGTGGGATGGCTACACCTTC. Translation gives CASSESGDFMLWDGYTF.

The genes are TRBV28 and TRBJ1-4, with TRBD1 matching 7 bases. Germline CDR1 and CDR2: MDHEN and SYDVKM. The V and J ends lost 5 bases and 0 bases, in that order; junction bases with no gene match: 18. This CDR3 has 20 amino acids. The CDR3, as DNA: TGTGCCAGCAGTCTACCCGCAGGAGGGGGCTTTCTCGCAACTAATGAAAAACTGTTTTTT. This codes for CASSLPAGGGFLATNEKLFF. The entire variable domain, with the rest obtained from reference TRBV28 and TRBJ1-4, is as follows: DVKVTQSSRYLVKRTGEKVFLECVQDMDHENMFWYRQDPGLGLRLIYFSYDVKMKEKGDIPEGYSVSREKKERFSLILESASTNQTSMYLCASSLPAGGGFLATNEKLFFGSGTQLSVL.

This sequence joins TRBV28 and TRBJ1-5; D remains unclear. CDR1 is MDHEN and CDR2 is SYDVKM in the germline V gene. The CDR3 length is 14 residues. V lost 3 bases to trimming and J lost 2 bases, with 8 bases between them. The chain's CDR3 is CASSFPRGNQPQHF. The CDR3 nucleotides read TGTGCCAGCAGTTTTCCGAGGGGCAATCAGCCCCAGCATTTT.

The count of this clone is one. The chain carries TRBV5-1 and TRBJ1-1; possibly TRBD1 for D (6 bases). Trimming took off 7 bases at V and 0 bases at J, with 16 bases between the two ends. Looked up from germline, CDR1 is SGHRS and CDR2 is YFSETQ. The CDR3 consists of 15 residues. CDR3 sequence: CASGSDRQLNTEAFF. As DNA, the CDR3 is TGCGCCAGCGGCTCGGACAGACAACTGAACACTGAAGCTTTCTTT. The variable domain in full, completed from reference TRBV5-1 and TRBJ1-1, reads KAGVTQTPRYLIKTRGQQVTLSCSPISGHRSVSWYQQTPGQGLQFLFEYFSETQRNKGNFPGRFSGRQFSNSRSEMNVSTLELGDSALYLCASGSDRQLNTEAFFGQGTRLTVV.

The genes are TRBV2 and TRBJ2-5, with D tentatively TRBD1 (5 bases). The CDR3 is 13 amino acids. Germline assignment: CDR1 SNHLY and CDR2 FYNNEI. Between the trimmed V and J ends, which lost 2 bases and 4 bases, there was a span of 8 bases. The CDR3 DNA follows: TGTGCCAGCAGTGAAATCAGGGTAGAGACCCAGTACTTC. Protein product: CASSEIRVETQYF.

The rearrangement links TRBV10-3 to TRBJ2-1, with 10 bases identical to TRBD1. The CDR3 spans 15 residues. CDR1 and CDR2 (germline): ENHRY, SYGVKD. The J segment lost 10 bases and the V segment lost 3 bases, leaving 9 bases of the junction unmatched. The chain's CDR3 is CAISEFGTGEGEQFF. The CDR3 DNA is TGTGCCATCAGTGAATTCGGGACAGGGGAGGGGGAGCAGTTCTTC.

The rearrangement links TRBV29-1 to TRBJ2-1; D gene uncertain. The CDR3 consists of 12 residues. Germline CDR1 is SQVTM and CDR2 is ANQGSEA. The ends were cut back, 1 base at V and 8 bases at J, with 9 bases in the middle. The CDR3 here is CSVEVSTHEQFF. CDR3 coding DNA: TGCAGCGTTGAAGTCAGTACCCATGAGCAGTTCTTC.

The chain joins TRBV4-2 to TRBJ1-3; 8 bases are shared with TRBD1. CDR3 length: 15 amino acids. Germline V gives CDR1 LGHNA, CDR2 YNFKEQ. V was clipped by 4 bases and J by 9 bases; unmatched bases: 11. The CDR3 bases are TGTGCCAGCAGCCCGGGACAGGCCAGGATCGGCACCATATATTTT. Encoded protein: CASSPGQARIGTIYF.

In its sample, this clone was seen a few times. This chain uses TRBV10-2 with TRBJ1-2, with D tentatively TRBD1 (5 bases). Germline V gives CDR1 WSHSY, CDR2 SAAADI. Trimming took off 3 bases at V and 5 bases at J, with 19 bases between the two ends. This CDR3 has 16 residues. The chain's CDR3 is CASSDRDFAGGYGYTF. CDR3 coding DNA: TGCGCCAGCAGTGATCGGGACTTCGCCGGAGGTTATGGCTACACCTTC.

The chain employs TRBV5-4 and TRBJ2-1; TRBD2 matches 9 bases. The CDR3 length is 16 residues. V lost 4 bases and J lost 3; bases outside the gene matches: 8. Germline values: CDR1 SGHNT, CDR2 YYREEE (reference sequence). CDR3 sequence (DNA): TGTGCCAGCAGCCCTTCCCGACTAGCGGTCTACAATGAGCAGTTCTTC. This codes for CASSPSRLAVYNEQFF.

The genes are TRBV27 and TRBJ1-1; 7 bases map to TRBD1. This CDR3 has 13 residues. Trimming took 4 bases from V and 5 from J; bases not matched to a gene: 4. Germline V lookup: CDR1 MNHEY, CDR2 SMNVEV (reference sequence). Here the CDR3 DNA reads TGTGCCAGCAGTTCTAACAGGGGAACTGAAGCTTTCTTT. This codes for CASSSNRGTEAFF.